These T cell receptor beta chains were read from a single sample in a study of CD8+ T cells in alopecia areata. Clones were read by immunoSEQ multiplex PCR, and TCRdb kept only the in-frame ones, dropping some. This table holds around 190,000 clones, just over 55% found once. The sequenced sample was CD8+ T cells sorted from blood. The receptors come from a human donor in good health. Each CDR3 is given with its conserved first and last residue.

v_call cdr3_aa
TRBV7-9 CASSLEDRVRELFF
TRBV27 CANPCRGRYYLHF
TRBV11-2 CASSLLLMNTEAFF
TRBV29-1 CSVCLGTGDRGNQPQHF
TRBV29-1 CSVRSTGSYEQYF
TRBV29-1 CSAMDRGPGEQFF
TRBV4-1 CASSQDALSTEAFF
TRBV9 CASSAMRGQPDSPLHF
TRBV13 CASSYPVGRGRITGELFF
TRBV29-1 CSPRPGPETQYF
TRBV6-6 CASSLSYNEQFF
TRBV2 CASSERGGDLEFF
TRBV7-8 CASSLGRTGSSETQYF
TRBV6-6 CASSSSGGSYGYTF
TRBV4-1 CASSQVEAANQPQHF
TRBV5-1 CASSLSGKNEQFF
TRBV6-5 CASSHPGLAIDEQYF
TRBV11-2 CASSLTAGTYEQYF
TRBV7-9 CAWEQGEAQYF
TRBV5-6 CASSSAGLSETQYF
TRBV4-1 CASSRLWGRGGYTF
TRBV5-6 CASSSTGNTEAFF
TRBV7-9 CASSPSGGQETQYF
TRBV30 CAWRGTGTYGYTF
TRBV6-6 CASSPGLADINEQFF
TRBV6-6 CASGNEKLFF
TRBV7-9 CASRSVGSHGYTF
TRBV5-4 CASSFTGGPNTEAFF
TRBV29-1 CSGNRDRGYNEQFF
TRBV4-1 CASRTRGMSNSPLHF
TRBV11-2 CASSLGVSYEQYF
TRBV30 CAWSVSDREKLFF
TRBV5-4 CASSTSGRRDSPLHF
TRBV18 CASSGVEGNEQFF
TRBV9 CASGSDGYEQYF
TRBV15 CATSRLNQPQHF
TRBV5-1 CASGPTGTSGYEQYF
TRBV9 CASSDNLGVTRDTGELFF
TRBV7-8 CASSLVGYTGELFF
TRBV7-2 CASSLQEGVNQPQHF
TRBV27 CASSLQGLGEQYF
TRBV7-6 CASSLGARGGTDTQYF
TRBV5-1 CASSFLGWGRPGGELFF
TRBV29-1 CSVVQGLNTEAFF
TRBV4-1 CASSQPGQGNQPQHF
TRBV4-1 CASSQETGPHYEQYF
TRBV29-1 CSVAAGANVLTF
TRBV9 CASSEGTSPSTDTQYF
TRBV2 CASSEAAGLAYEQYF
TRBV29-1 CSAEQGTEAFF
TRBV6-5 CASSPSAQETQYF
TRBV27 CASRRWGNEQFF
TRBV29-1 CSVDRGYAFF
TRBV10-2 CASKKTGTGGNQPQHF
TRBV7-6 CASSSKTGAPDGYTF
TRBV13 CASSPLTGFDYGYTF
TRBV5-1 CASSFGTGAYEQYF
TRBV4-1 CASSDRTEGGQYF
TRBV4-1 CASSQDLVSTDTQYF